The entry below gives a single T cell receptor beta chain sequence along with its context. The target antigen is unknown. The record originates from a study of cytomegalovirus exposure and HLA in healthy donors. Background on the study: Of the donors genotyped, approximately 430 in all, around 77% fell in the Caucasian-associated ancestry cluster. Findings of the study overall: It emerged from a later analysis that several of the most significant clusters appeared to be linked to common viral pathogens.

The PCR employed 60 Vbeta primers together with 13 Jbeta primers. TCRdb's table, derived via immunoSEQ multiplex PCR, lists solely in-frame clones and lacks some. The sample has roughly 150,000 clones; over 60% are singletons. CDR3 length: 16 residues. With V trimmed by 1 base and J by 3 bases, 5 bases remained unmatched. Germline V gene data show CDR1 as SGHTA and CDR2 as FQGNSA. The sample taken for sequencing was PBMCs. This rearrangement joins TRBV7-2 to TRBJ1-2; 10 bases are a match to TRBD1. This sequence originates from a male donor in good health and CMV-seronegative. CDR3 sequence (DNA): TGTGCCAGCAGCTTAGTCCCAGGACAGGGGGACTATGGCTACACCTTC. Protein: CASSLVPGQGDYGYTF.